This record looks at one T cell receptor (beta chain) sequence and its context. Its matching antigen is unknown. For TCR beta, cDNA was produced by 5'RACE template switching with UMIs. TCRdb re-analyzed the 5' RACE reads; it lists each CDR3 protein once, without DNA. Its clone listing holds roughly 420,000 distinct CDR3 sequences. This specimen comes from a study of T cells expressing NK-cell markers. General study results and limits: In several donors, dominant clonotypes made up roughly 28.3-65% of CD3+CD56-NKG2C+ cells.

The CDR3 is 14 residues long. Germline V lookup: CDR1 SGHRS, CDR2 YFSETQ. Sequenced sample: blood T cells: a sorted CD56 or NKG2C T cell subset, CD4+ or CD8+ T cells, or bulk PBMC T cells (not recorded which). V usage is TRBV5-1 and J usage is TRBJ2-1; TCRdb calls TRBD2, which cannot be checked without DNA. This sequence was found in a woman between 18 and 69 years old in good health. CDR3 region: CASSGVVSVNEQFF.